The clone carrying this T cell receptor beta chain was recorded a few times. The data originate from a study of cytomegalovirus exposure and HLA in healthy donors. The junction had 11 bases not matched to a gene; V was cut back by 4 bases and J by 12 bases. The CDR3 is 13 residues long. CDR1 and CDR2 (germline): SNHLY, FYNNEI. Vbeta (60) and Jbeta (13) primers were used in the PCR. Profiled with immunoSEQ multiplex PCR; TCRdb holds only in-frame clones, not every one. The sample comprises around 170,000 clones, 70% to 85% of which are singletons, and approximately 0.73% rests with the top ten. The sequencing sample was made of PBMCs. The chain has TRBV2 and TRBJ2-7, with TRBD1 matching over 8 bases. This TCR came from a middle-aged woman in good health and CMV-seronegative. CDR3 nucleotides: TGTGCCAGCAGTGTTACTTTCGGACAGGGTCTGTACTTC. It yields the protein CASSVTFGQGLYF.